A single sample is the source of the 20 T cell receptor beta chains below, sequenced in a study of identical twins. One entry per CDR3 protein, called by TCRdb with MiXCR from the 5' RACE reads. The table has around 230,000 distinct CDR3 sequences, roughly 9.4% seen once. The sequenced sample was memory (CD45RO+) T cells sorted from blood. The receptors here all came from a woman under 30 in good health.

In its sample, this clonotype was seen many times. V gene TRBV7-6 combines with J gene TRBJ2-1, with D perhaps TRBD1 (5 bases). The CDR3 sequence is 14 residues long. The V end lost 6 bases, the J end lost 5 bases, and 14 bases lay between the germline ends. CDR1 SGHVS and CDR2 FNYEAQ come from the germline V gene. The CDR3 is CASRLEADNNEQFF. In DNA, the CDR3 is TGTGCCAGCAGACTCGAGGCGGACAACAATGAGCAGTTCTTC.

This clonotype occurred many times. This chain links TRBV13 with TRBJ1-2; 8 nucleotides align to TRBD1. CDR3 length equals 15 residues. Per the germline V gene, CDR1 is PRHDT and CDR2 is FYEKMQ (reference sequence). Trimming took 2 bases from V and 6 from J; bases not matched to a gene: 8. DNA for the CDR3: TGTGCCAGCAGCTTATCGGACAGGGTCGGGGATGGCTACACCTTC. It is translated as CASSLSDRVGDGYTF.

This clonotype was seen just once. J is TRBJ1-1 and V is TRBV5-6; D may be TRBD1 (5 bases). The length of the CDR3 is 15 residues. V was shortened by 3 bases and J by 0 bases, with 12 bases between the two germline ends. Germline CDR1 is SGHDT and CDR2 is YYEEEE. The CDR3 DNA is TGTGCCAGCAGCTGGGGTGGGGGGATGAACACTGAAGCTTTCTTT. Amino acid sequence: CASSWGGGMNTEAFF. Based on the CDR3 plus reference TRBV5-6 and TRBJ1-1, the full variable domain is DAGVTQSPTHLIKTRGQQVTLRCSPKSGHDTVSWYQQALGQGPQFIFQYYEEEERQRGNFPDRFSGHQFPNYSSELNVNALLLGDSALYLCASSWGGGMNTEAFFGQGTRLTVV.

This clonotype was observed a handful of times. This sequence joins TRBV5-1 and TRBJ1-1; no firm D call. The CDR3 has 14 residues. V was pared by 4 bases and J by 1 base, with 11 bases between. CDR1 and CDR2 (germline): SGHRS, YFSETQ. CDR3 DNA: TGCGCCAGCAGCCCCGGACCTCAGAACACTGAAGCTTTCTTT. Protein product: CASSPGPQNTEAFF.

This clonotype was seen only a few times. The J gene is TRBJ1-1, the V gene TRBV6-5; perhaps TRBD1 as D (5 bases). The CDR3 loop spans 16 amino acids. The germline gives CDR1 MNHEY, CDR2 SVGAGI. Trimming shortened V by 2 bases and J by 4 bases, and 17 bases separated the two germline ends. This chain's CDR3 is CASSYRRTLPGTEAFF. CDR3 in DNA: TGTGCCAGCAGTTACCGCCGGACACTACCGGGCACTGAAGCTTTCTTT.

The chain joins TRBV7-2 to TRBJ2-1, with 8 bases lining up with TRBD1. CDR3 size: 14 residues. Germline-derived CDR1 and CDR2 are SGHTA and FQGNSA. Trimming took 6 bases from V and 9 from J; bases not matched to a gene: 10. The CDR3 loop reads CASRTGTGRTEQFF. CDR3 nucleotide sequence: TGTGCCAGCAGGACCGGGACAGGCCGCACTGAGCAGTTCTTC.

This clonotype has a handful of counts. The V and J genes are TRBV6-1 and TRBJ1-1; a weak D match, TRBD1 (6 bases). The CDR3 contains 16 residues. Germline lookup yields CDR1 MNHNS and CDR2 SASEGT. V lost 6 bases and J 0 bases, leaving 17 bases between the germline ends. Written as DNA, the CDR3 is TGTGCCAGCAGACGCACGGGGGCCAGAATGAACACTGAAGCTTTCTTT. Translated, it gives CASRRTGARMNTEAFF.

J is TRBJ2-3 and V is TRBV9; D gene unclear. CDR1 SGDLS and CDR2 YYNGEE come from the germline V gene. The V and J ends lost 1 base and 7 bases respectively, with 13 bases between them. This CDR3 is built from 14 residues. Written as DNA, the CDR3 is TGTGCCAGCAGCGTACTGGAAGCGCCACATACGCAGTATTTT. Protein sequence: CASSVLEAPHTQYF.

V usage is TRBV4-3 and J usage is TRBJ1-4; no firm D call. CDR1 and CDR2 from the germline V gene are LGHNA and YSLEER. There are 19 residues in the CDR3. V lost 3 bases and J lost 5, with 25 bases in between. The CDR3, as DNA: TGCGCCAGCAGCCAGGCAAGAGACTCGGGATGGAGGCTAAATGAAAAACTGTTTTTT. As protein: CASSQARDSGWRLNEKLFF.

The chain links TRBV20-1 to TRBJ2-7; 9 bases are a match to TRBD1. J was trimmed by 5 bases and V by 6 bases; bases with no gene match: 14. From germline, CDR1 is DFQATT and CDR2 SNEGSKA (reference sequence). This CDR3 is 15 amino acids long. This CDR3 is CSAIPPDRGGHEQYF. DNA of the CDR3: TGCAGTGCCATCCCCCCGGACAGGGGTGGCCACGAGCAGTACTTC.

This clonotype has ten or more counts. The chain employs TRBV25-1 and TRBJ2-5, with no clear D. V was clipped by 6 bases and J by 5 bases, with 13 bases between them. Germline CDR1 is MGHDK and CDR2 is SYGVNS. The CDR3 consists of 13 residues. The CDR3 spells CASSLRSKETQYF. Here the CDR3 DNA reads TGTGCCAGCAGCCTCAGGAGTAAGGAGACCCAGTACTTC.

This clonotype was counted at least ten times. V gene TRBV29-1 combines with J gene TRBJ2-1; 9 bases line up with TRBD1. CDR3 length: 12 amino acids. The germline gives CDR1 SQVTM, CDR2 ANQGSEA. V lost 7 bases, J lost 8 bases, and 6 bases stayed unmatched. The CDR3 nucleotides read TGCAGCGCCGGGACAGGGAACTATGAGCAGTTCTTC. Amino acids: CSAGTGNYEQFF.

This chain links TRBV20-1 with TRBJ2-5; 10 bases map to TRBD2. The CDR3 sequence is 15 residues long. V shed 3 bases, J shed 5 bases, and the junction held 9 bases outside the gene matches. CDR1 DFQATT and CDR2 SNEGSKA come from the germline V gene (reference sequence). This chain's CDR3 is CSASPSGRATETQYF. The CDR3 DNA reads TGCAGTGCTAGCCCCAGCGGGAGGGCCACGGAGACCCAGTACTTC.

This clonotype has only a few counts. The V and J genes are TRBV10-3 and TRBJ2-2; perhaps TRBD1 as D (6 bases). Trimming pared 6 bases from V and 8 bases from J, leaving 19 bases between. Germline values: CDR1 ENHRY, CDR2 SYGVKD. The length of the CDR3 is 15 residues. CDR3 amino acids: CAISAARDQGGELFF. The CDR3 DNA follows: TGTGCCATCAGCGCCGCCCGGGACCAGGGGGGGGAGCTGTTTTTT.

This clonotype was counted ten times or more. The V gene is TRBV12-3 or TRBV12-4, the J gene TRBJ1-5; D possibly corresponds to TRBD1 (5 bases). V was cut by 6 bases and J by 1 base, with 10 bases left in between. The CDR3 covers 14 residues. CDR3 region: CASSPTVSNQPQHF. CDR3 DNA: TGTGCCAGCAGCCCGACAGTGAGCAATCAGCCCCAGCATTTT.

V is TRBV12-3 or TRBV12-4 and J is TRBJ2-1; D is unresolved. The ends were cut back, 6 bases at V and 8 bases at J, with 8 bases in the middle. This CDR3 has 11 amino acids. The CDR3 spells CASSPTYEQFF. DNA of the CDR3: TGTGCCAGCAGCCCCACTTATGAGCAGTTCTTC.

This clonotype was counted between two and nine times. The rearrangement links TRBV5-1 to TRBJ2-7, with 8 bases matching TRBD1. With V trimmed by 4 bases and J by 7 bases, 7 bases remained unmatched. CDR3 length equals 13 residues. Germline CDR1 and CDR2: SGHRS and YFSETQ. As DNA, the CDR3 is TGCGCCAGCAGCCAGGGACAGGTTGATGAGCAGTACTTC. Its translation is CASSQGQVDEQYF.

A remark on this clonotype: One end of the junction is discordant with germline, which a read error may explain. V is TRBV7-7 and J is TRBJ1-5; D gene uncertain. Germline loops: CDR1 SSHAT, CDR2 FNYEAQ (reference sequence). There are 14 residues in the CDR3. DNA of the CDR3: TGTGCTAGCAGCTTACCCGAATACAATCAGCCCCAGCATTTT. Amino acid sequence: CASSLPEYNQPQHF.

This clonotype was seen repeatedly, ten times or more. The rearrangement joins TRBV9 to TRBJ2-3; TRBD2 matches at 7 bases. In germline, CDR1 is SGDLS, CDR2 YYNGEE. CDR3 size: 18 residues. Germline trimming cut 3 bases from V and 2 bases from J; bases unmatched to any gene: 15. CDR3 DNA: TGTGCCAGCAGCGAGGGACTACTTAGCGGGCACGCCACAGATACGCAGTATTTT. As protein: CASSEGLLSGHATDTQYF.

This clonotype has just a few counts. The CDR3: CASRAGGRAGEQFF. The CDR3 DNA follows: TGTGCCAGCAGAGCGGGCGGGAGGGCTGGTGAGCAGTTCTTC. This chain connects TRBV6-2 or TRBV6-3 to TRBJ2-1; TRBD2 agrees at 9 bases. The CDR3 has 14 amino acids. V was clipped by 6 bases and J by 9 bases; unmatched bases: 9. The V gene's germline CDR1 is MNHEY and CDR2 SVGEGT.